A single sample gave rise to the 27 T cell receptor beta chains below, sequenced in a study of cytomegalovirus exposure and HLA in healthy donors. PCR involved 60 Vbeta and 13 Jbeta primers. Only in-frame clones appear in the TCRdb table, and some are missing; sequencing was by immunoSEQ multiplex PCR. The sample holds around 130,000 clones. The sequenced sample consisted of PBMCs. These receptors were collected from a woman aged 55-75 years in good health and CMV-seronegative.

V is TRBV18 and J is TRBJ1-5; D remains unclear. V dropped 4 bases and J dropped 2 bases, with 12 bases sitting between them. CDR1 and CDR2 (germline): KGHSH, LQKENI. The length of the CDR3 is 15 residues. CDR3 sequence: CASSLQQVRNQPQHF. For the CDR3, the DNA is TGTGCCAGCTCACTCCAACAAGTACGCAATCAGCCCCAGCATTTT.

The chain joins TRBV28 to TRBJ1-1; the D is unclear. This CDR3 comprises 14 residues. V dropped 6 bases and J dropped 2 bases, with 13 bases sitting between them. The V gene's germline CDR1 is MDHEN and CDR2 SYDVKM. The CDR3 loop is CASSPVRENTEAFF. For the CDR3, the DNA is TGTGCCAGCAGCCCAGTTCGGGAAAACACTGAAGCTTTCTTT. Full variable domain (missing parts from reference TRBV28 and TRBJ1-1): DVKVTQSSRYLVKRTGEKVFLECVQDMDHENMFWYRQDPGLGLRLIYFSYDVKMKEKGDIPEGYSVSREKKERFSLILESASTNQTSMYLCASSPVRENTEAFFGQGTRLTVV.

This chain links TRBV10-3 with TRBJ1-1; 8 bases match TRBD1. Germline V gene sequence: CDR1 ENHRY, CDR2 SYGVKD. After removal of 8 bases from V and 2 bases from J, the junction contained 7 bases not matched to a gene. The CDR3 is made up of 14 amino acids. The CDR3, as DNA: TGTGCCATCCGGGCAGGGGGCCAAAACACTGAAGCTTTCTTT. This translates into CAIRAGGQNTEAFF.

This chain connects TRBV5-1 to TRBJ2-2; a weak D match, TRBD2 (6 bases). There are 15 residues in the CDR3. Germline CDR1 SGHRS, CDR2 YFSETQ. V lost 4 bases to trimming and J lost 1 base, with 11 bases between them. The CDR3 loop is CASSGGGGNTGELFF. The CDR3 coding sequence is TGCGCCAGCAGCGGGGGAGGAGGGAACACCGGGGAGCTGTTTTTT. Looking up the rest from reference TRBV5-1 and TRBJ2-2 gives the full variable domain: KAGVTQTPRYLIKTRGQQVTLSCSPISGHRSVSWYQQTPGQGLQFLFEYFSETQRNKGNFPGRFSGRQFSNSRSEMNVSTLELGDSALYLCASSGGGGNTGELFFGEGSRLTVL.

V gene TRBV6-6 combines with J gene TRBJ1-1; D gene unclear. Germline V gene data show CDR1 as MNHNY and CDR2 as SVGAGI (reference sequence). The length of the CDR3 is 15 residues. Trimming removed 6 bases from V and 1 base from J, with 15 bases in between. CDR3 amino acids: CASSKRTNRNTEAFF. CDR3 bases: TGTGCCAGCAGCAAGCGGACGAACAGGAACACTGAAGCTTTCTTT.

The chain uses TRBV5-1 and TRBJ2-7; tentative D call: TRBD2 (5 bases). Trimming removed 1 base at V and 0 bases at J, with 8 bases between. Germline lookup yields CDR1 SGHRS and CDR2 YFSETQ. The CDR3 loop spans 14 amino acids. CDR3 residues: CASSLTDYSYEQYF. The CDR3 DNA reads TGCGCCAGCAGCTTGACAGACTACTCCTACGAGCAGTACTTC.

This rearrangement joins TRBV6-5 to TRBJ2-1; 11 positions match TRBD2. The V gene end was trimmed by 5 bases and the J gene end by 4 bases; junction bases not matched to a gene: 4. CDR3 size: 15 residues. Looked up from germline, CDR1 is MNHEY and CDR2 is SVGAGI. Written as DNA, the CDR3 is TGTGCCAGCAGTAGGGGGACTAGCGGTTACAATGAGCAGTTCTTC. Its translation is CASSRGTSGYNEQFF.

The chain joins TRBV10-3 to TRBJ1-1, with D perhaps TRBD1 (6 bases). The length of the CDR3 is 15 residues. The V gene lost 2 bases and the J gene lost 5 bases, with 15 bases spanning the gap. Looked up from germline, CDR1 is ENHRY and CDR2 is SYGVKD. The CDR3 nucleotides are TGTGCCATCAGTGAGGGTGTGGGGGCCGGAACTGAAGCTTTCTTT. Its translation: CAISEGVGAGTEAFF.

The chain uses TRBV2 and TRBJ2-7; D is unclear. The CDR3 has 16 residues. Germline V gene lookup returns CDR1 SNHLY and CDR2 FYNNEI. Trimming left V 6 bases short and J 2 bases short, with 20 bases between. CDR3 sequence (DNA): TGTGCCAGCAGCGATATGGAGCCGCGCATAACCTACGAGCAGTACTTC. Translation gives CASSDMEPRITYEQYF.

The genes are TRBV14 and TRBJ2-1, with a tentative D call TRBD2 (5 bases). There are 16 residues in the CDR3. V was pared by 2 bases and J by 3 bases, with 14 bases between. Germline values: CDR1 SGHDN, CDR2 FVKESK. CDR3 nucleotides: TGTGCCAGCAGCCAAATTGGGAGCGGACTCTACAATGAGCAGTTCTTC. Its translation is CASSQIGSGLYNEQFF.

V usage is TRBV5-4 and J usage is TRBJ1-5; 7 bases map to TRBD1. V lost 4 bases and J lost 5; bases outside the gene matches: 6. Germline V gene data show CDR1 as SGHNT and CDR2 as YYREEE (reference sequence). The CDR3 is made up of 14 amino acids. The chain's CDR3 is CASSLLGTDQPQHF. CDR3 DNA: TGTGCCAGCAGCCTCTTAGGGACAGATCAGCCCCAGCATTTT.

This chain uses TRBV4-2 with TRBJ2-4; 11 bases agree with TRBD2. The junction had 13 bases not matched to a gene; V was cut back by 0 bases and J by 0 bases. Germline loops: CDR1 LGHNA, CDR2 YNFKEQ. This CDR3 comprises 21 residues. CDR3 amino acids: CASSQDLLAGGTKLAKNIQYF. In DNA form, the CDR3 reads TGTGCCAGCAGCCAAGACCTTCTAGCGGGGGGAACCAAGCTAGCCAAAAACATTCAGTACTTC.

The rearrangement links TRBV7-3 to TRBJ2-1, with TRBD2 matching 10 bases. This CDR3 contains 16 residues. V dropped 3 bases and J dropped 6; count of bases not matched to a gene: 8. The germline V gene has CDR1 SGHTA and CDR2 FQGTGA. The CDR3 is CASSFYSGRISNEQFF. The CDR3 nucleotides are TGTGCCAGCAGCTTCTATAGCGGGAGGATTTCCAATGAGCAGTTCTTC.

The rearrangement uses TRBV27 and TRBJ1-4, with D perhaps matching TRBD1 (6 bases). The germline V gene has CDR1 MNHEY and CDR2 SMNVEV (reference sequence). The CDR3 has 15 residues. Trimming stripped 5 bases from V and 8 bases from J, with 18 bases between. CDR3 residues: CASSPRDIQGEKLFF. CDR3 nucleotides: TGTGCCAGCAGTCCCCGGGACATACAGGGAGAAAAACTGTTTTTT.

The gene calls are TRBV10-3 and TRBJ1-5, with D perhaps TRBD1 (5 bases). Per the germline V gene, CDR1 is ENHRY and CDR2 is SYGVKD. The V and J ends lost 9 bases and 4 bases respectively, with 13 bases between them. The CDR3 runs to 13 residues. Written as DNA, the CDR3 is TGTGCCATAGGGGAACAGGATAATCAGCCCCAGCATTTT. Translation: CAIGEQDNQPQHF.

This rearrangement joins TRBV4-1 to TRBJ1-6; TRBD1 might be the D (5 bases). Trimming took off 1 base at V and 5 bases at J, with 12 bases between the two ends. The CDR3 runs to 16 residues. The germline V gene has CDR1 MGHRA and CDR2 YSYEKL. In nucleotides, the CDR3 is TGCGCCAGCAGCCAAGTCGGGGGGAGGAATAATTCACCCCTCCACTTT. The encoded protein is CASSQVGGRNNSPLHF.

The J gene is TRBJ1-1, the V gene TRBV5-4; D perhaps matches TRBD1 (6 bases). Trimming pared 5 bases from V and 1 base from J, leaving 12 bases between. Looked up from germline, CDR1 is SGHNT and CDR2 is YYREEE (reference sequence). The CDR3 is 14 residues long. The CDR3: CASRLQGANTEAFF. The DNA for the CDR3 is TGTGCCAGCAGACTACAGGGCGCGAACACTGAAGCTTTCTTT.

The chain uses TRBV5-4 and TRBJ2-2, with a possible D match to TRBD2 (5 bases). Between the trimmed V and J ends, which lost 1 base and 1 base, there was a span of 5 bases. Germline assignment: CDR1 SGHNT and CDR2 YYREEE (reference sequence). The CDR3 loop spans 14 amino acids. The CDR3 bases are TGTGCCAGCAGCTTGAGCGGGAACACCGGGGAGCTGTTTTTT. Amino acids: CASSLSGNTGELFF.

The chain combines TRBV7-9 with TRBJ2-1; TRBD2 matches at 15 bases. The CDR3 length is 17 residues. Germline CDR1 reads SEHNR; CDR2 reads FQNEAQ (reference sequence). V was clipped by 5 bases and J by 9 bases; unmatched bases: 11. The CDR3 DNA sequence: TGTGCCAGCAGCCCAGGACAGGGGACTAGCGGGAGGACTGAGCAGTTCTTC. This translates into CASSPGQGTSGRTEQFF.

The rearrangement uses TRBV27 and TRBJ2-7; D is possibly TRBD2 (7 bases). CDR1 is MNHEY, CDR2 SMNVEV, per germline (reference sequence). This CDR3 contains 14 residues. Trimming cost V 5 bases and J 4 bases, with 15 bases left between them. In DNA form, the CDR3 reads TGTGCCAGCAGTCTCTCACAGGGAGGGTACGAGCAGTACTTC. Protein sequence: CASSLSQGGYEQYF.

The V call is TRBV6-5, the J call TRBJ1-5, with TRBD1 matching over 10 bases. Germline V CDR1 and CDR2: MNHEY, SVGAGI. This CDR3 spans 14 amino acids. Trimming cost V 5 bases and J 4 bases; bases outside gene matches: 2. CDR3 bases: TGTGCCAGCAGTGGGACAGGGGAAAATCAGCCCCAGCATTTT. It encodes CASSGTGENQPQHF.

The genes are TRBV6-1 and TRBJ1-5, with a possible D match to TRBD1 (6 bases). Germline V gene sequence: CDR1 MNHNS, CDR2 SASEGT. The CDR3 has 14 residues. V shed 6 bases and J shed 0 bases, with 9 bases lying between them. This CDR3 is CASSPQGSNQPQHF. CDR3 bases: TGTGCCAGCAGCCCACAGGGTAGCAATCAGCCCCAGCATTTT.

On this clone: One end of the junction does not line up with germline, which may come from a read error. This chain joins TRBV5-4 and TRBJ2-7; TRBD2 might be the D (5 bases). Germline CDR1 is SGHNT and CDR2 is YYREEE (reference sequence). The CDR3 has 15 amino acids. CDR3 sequence reads: CASTLSGTVDSEQYF. DNA for the CDR3: TGTGCCAGCACCTTGTCGGGAACGGTTGACTCCGAGCAGTACTTC.

The genes are TRBV4-1 and TRBJ1-2, with D hard to call. Germline CDR1 is MGHRA and CDR2 is YSYEKL. CDR3 size: 13 residues. Trimming cost V 0 bases and J 7 bases, with 9 bases left between them. The CDR3 DNA sequence: TGCGCCAGCAGCCAAGATTGGGCAGGTGGCTACACCTTC. It yields the protein CASSQDWAGGYTF.

The chain recombines TRBV14 with TRBJ1-1; TRBD1 matches at 9 bases. V was clipped by 1 base and J by 9 bases; unmatched bases: 12. The CDR3 loop spans 16 amino acids. Germline V gene sequence: CDR1 SGHDN, CDR2 FVKESK. CDR3 region: CASSQGKPGQGAKAFF. In nucleotides, the CDR3 is TGTGCCAGCAGCCAAGGAAAACCGGGACAGGGAGCAAAAGCTTTCTTT.

The J gene is TRBJ2-1, the V gene TRBV28, with TRBD2 identical over 12 bases. Germline values: CDR1 MDHEN, CDR2 SYDVKM. This CDR3 is built from 16 residues. V shed 3 bases and J 9 bases; nucleotides not matched to a gene: 9. The CDR3 coding sequence is TGTGCCAGCAGTTTGTCTAGCGGGGGGGCCCAAGGTGAGCAGTTCTTC. Protein: CASSLSSGGAQGEQFF.

V and J are TRBV27 and TRBJ2-1, with 12 bases identical to TRBD2. CDR3 size: 16 residues. V was pared by 5 bases and J by 6 bases, with 8 bases of the junction left unmatched. Looked up from germline, CDR1 is MNHEY and CDR2 is SMNVEV (reference sequence). The CDR3 sequence: CASSLLAGGGGNEQFF. In nucleotides, the CDR3 is TGTGCCAGCAGTCTACTAGCGGGGGGTGGGGGCAATGAGCAGTTCTTC.